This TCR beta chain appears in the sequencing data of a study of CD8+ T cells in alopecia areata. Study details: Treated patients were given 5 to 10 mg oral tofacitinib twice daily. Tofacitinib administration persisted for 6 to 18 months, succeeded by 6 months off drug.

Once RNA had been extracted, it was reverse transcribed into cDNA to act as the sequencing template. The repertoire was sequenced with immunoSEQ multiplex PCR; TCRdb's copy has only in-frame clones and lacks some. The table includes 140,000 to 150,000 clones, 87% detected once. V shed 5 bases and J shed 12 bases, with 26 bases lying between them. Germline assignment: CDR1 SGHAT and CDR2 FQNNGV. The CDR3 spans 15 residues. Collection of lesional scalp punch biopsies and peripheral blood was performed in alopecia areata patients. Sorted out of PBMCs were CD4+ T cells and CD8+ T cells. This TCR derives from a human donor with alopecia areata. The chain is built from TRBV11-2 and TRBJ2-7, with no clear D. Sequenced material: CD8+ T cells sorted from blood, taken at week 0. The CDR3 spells CASSGPDETQAGGYF. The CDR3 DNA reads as TGTGCCAGCAGCGGCCCTGACGAGACGCAGGCTGGTGGGTACTTC.